These T cell receptor beta chains were read from a single sample in a study of response to subunit inactivated influenza vaccine. TCRdb itself ran the RT-PCR reads through MiXCR, one entry per CDR3 protein. The data show about 700,000 distinct CDR3 sequences, approximately 14% seen once. Sequencing was performed on PBMCs from blood, taken 12 days after vaccination. All receptors derive from a man aged 50 or older who received an inactivated influenza vaccine. The CDR3 runs from the conserved cysteine through the conserved F or W.

v_gene	j_gene	CDR3aa
TRBV7-9	TRBJ2-2	CASNLPGQGAKGELFF
TRBV6-5	TRBJ1-1	CASSYSLSGRGSNEAFF
TRBV7-2	TRBJ2-5	CASSLSFLPQETQYF
TRBV12-3/TRBV12-4	TRBJ2-4	CASRMDTGGNIQYF
TRBV13	TRBJ2-7	CASSLGSRNEQYF
TRBV24-1	TRBJ1-1	CATSDLSGAEAFF
TRBV19	TRBJ2-7	CASSPWDGDYEHYF
TRBV12-3/TRBV12-4	TRBJ1-1	CASRQGGETEAFF
TRBV12-3/TRBV12-4	TRBJ2-1	CASSFGLIYNEQFF
TRBV7-3	TRBJ2-3	CASSAGTRNTQYF
TRBV7-9	TRBJ2-1	CASSLVGQTREQFF
TRBV5-1	TRBJ2-1	CASSPGTVGWNEQFF
TRBV5-1	TRBJ2-1	CASSSETTHALYNEQFF